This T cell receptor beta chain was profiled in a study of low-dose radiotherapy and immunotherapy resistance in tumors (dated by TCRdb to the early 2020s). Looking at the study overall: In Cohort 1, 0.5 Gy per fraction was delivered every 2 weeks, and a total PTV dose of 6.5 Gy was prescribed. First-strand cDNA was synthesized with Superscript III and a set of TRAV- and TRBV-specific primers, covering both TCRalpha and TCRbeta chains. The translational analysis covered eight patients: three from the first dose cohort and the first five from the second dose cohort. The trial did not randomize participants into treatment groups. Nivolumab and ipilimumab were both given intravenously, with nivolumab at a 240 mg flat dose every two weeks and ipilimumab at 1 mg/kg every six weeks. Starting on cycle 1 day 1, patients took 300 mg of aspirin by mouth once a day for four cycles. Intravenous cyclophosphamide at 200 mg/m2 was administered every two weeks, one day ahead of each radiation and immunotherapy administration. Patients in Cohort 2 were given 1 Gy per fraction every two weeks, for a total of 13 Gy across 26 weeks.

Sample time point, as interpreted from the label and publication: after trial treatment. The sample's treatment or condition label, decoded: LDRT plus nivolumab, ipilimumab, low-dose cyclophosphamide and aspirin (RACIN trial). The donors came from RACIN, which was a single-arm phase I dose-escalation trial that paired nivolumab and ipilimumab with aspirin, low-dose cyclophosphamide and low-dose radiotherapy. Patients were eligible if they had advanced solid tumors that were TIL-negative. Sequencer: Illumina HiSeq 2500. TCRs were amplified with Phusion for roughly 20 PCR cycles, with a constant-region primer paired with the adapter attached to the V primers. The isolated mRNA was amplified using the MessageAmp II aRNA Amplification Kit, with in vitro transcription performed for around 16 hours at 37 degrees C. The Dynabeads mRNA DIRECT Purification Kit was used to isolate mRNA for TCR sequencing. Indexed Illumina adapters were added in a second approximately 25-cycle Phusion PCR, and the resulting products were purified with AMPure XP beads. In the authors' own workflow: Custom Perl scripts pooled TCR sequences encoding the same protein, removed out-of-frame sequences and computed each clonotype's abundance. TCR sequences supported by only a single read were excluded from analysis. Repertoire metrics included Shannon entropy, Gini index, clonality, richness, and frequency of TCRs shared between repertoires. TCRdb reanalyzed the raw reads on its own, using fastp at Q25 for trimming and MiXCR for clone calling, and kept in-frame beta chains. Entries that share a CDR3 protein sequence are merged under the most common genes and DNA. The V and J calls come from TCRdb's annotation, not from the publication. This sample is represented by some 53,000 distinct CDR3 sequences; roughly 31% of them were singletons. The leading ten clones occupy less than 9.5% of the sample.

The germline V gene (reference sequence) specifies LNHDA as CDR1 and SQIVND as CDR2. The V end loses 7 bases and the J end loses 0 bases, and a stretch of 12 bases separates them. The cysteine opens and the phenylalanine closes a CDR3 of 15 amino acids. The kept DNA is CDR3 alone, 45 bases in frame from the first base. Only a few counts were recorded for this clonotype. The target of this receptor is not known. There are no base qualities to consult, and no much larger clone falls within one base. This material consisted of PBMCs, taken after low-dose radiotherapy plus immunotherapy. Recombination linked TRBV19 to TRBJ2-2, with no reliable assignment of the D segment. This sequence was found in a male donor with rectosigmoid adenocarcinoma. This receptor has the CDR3 CASTVQISNTGELFF. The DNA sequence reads TGTGCCAGTACGGTACAGATTTCGAACACCGGGGAGCTGTTTTTT.